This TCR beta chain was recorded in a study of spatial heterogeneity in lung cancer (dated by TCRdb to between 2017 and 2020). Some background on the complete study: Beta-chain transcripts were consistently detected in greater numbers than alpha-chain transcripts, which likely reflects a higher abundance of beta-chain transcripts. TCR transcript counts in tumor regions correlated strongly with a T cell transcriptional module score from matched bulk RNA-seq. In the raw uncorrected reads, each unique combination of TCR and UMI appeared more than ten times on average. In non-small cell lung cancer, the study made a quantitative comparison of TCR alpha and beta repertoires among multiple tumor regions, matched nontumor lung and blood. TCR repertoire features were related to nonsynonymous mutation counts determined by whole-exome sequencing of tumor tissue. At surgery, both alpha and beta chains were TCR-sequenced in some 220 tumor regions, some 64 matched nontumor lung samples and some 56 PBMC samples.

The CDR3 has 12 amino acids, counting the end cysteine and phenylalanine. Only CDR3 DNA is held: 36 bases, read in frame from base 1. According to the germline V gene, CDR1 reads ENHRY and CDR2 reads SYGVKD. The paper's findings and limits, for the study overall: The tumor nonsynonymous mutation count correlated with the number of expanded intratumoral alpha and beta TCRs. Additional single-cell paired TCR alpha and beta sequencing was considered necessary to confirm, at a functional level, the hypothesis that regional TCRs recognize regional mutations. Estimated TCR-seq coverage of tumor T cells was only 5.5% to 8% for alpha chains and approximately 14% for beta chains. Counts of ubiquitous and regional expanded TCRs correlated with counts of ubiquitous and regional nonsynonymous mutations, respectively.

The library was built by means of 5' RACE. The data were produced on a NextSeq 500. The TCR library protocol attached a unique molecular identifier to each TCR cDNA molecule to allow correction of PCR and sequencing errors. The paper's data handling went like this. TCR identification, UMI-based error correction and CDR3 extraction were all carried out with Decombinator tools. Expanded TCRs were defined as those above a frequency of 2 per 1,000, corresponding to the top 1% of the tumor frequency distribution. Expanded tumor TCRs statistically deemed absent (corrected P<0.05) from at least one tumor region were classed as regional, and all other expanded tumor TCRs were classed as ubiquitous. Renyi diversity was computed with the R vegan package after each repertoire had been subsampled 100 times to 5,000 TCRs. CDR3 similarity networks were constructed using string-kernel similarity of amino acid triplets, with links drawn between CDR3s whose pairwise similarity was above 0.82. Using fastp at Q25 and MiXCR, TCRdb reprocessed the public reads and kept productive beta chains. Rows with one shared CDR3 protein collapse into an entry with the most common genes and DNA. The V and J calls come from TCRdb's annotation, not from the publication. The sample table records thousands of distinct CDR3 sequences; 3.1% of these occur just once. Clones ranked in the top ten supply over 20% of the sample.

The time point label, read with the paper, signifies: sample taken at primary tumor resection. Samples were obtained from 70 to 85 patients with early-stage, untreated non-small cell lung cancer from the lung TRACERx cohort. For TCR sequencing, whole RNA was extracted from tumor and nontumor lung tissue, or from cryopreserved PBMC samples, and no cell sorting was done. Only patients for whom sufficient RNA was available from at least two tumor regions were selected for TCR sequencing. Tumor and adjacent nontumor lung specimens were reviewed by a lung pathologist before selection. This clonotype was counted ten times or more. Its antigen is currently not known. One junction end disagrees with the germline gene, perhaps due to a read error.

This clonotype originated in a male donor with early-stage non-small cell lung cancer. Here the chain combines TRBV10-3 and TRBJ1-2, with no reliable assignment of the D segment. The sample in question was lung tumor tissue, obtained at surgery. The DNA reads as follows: TGTGCCATCAGTGAGTCGGGCTATGGCGACACCTTC. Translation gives CAISESGYGDTF.